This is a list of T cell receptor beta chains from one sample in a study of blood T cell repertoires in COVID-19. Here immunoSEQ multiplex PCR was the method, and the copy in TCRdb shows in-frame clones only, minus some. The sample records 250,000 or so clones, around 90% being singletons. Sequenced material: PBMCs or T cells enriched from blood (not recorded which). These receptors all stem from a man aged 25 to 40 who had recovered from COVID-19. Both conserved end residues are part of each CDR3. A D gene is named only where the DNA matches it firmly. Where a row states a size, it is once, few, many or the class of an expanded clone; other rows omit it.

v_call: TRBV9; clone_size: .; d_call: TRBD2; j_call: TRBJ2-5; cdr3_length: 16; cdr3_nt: TGTGCCAGCAGCGTACTAGCGGGGGGTAGCCAAGAGACCCAGTACTTC; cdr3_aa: CASSVLAGGSQETQYF
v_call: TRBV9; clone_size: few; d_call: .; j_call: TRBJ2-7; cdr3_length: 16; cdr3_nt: TGTGCCAGCAGCGTAGGGGCAGGATCAAAACCCTACGAGCAGTACTTC; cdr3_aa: CASSVGAGSKPYEQYF
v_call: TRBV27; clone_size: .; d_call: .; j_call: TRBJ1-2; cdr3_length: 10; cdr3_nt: TGTGCCAGCCTCCGTGCCTACTACACCTTC; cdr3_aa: CASLRAYYTF
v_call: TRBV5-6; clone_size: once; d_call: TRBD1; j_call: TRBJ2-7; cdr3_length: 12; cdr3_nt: TGTGCCAGCAGAAGACAGGGCTACGAGCAGTACTTC; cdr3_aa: CASRRQGYEQYF
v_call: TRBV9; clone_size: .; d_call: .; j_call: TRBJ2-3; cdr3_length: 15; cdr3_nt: TGTGCCAGCAGCGCCTGGACACGTTCCACAGATACGCAGTATTTT; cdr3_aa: CASSAWTRSTDTQYF
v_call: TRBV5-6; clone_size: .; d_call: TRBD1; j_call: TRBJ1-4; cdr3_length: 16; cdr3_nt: TGTGCCAGCAGCAAACGGGACAGGGGGATGAATGAAAAACTGTTTTTT; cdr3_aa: CASSKRDRGMNEKLFF
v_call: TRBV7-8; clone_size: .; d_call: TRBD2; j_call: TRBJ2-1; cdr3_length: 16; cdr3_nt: TGTGCCAGCAGCTCGTATGGGCGGGAGGGTTACAATGAGCAGTTCTTC; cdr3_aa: CASSSYGREGYNEQFF
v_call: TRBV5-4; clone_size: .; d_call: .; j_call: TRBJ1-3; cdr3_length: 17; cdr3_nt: TGTGCCAGCAGCTTGGGGAGTACCCGGGGCTCTGGAAACACCATATATTTT; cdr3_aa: CASSLGSTRGSGNTIYF
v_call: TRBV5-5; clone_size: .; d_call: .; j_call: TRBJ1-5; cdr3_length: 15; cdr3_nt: TGTGCCAGCAGCGCCGTCGGGAACAGCAATCAGCCCCAGCATTTT; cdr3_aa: CASSAVGNSNQPQHF
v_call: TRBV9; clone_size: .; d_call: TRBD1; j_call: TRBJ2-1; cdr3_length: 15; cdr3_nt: TGTGCCAGCAGCGTCGGGACAGGGAACTACAATGAGCAGTTCTTC; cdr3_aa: CASSVGTGNYNEQFF
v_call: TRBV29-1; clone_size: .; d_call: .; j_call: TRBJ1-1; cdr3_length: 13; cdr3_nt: TGCAGCGTTGAGGCCGGGCAGGGAACTGAAGCTTTCTTT; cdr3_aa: CSVEAGQGTEAFF
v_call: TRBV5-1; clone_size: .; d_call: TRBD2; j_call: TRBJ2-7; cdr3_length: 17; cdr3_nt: TGCGCCAGCAGCTTGAGGCTAGCGGGAGACTACTCCTACGAGCAGTACTTC; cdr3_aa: CASSLRLAGDYSYEQYF
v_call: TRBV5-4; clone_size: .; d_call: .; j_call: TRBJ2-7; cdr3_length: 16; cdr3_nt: TGTGCCAGCAGCATCAACTCCGGGACTGAGACCTACGAGCAGTACTTC; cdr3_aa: CASSINSGTETYEQYF
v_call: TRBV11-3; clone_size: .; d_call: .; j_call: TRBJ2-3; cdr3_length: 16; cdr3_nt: TGTGCCAGCAGCTTTTCGGTAGGGGGAGGGCCCGGCGGGCAGTATTTT; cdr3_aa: CASSFSVGGGPGGQYF
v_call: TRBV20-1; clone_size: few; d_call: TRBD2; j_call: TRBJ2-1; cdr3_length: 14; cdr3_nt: TGCAGTGCTAGTCGATGGGGGGGATACAATGAGCAGTTCTTC; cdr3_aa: CSASRWGGYNEQFF
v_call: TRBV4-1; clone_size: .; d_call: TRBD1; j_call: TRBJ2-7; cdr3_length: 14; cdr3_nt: TGCGCCAGCAGCCAACAGGACAGGGCCTACGAGCAGTACTTC; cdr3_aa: CASSQQDRAYEQYF
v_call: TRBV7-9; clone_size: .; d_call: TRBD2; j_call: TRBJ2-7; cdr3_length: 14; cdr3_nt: TGTGCCAGCAGCCCCAATAGCGGGAGTTACGAGCAGTACTTC; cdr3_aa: CASSPNSGSYEQYF
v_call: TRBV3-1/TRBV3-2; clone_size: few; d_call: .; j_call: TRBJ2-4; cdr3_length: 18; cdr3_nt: TGTGCCAGCAGCCCACAAGATCCAGGCTCACTAGCCAAAAACATTCAGTACTTC; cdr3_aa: CASSPQDPGSLAKNIQYF
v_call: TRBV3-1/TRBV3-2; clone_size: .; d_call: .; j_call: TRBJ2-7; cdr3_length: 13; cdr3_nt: TGTGCCAGCAGCCCCCCGGCCCAGCGGGAGCAGTACTTC; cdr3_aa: CASSPPAQREQYF
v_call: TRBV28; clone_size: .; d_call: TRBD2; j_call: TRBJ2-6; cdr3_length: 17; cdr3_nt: TGTGCCAGCAGACTCAGGGAGGGCCTCTCTGGGGCCAACGTCCTGACTTTC; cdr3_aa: CASRLREGLSGANVLTF
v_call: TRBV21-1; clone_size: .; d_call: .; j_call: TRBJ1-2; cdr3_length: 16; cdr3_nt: TGTGCCAGCAGCACCACCCGGGACAGGGGAAACTATGGCTACACCTTC; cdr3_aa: CASSTTRDRGNYGYTF
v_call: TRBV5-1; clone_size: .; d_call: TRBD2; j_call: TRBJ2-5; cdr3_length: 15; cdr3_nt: TGCGCCAGCAGCTCCGGACCGGGAGGTCGAGAGACCCAGTACTTC; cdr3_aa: CASSSGPGGRETQYF
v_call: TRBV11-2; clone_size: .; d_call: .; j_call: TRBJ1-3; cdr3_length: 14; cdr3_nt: TGTGCCAGCAGCTTACAGGCCTCTGGAAACACCATATATTTT; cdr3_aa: CASSLQASGNTIYF
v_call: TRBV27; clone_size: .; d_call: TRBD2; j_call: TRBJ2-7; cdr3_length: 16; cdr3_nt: TGTGCCAGCAGTCCCTTACTTAGCGGGGGGGCCAACGAGCAGTACTTC; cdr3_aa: CASSPLLSGGANEQYF
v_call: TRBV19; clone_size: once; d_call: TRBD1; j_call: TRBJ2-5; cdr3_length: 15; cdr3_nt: TGTGCCAGTAGTGCCTACCCGGGACAGGACGTGGCCCAGTACTTC; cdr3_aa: CASSAYPGQDVAQYF
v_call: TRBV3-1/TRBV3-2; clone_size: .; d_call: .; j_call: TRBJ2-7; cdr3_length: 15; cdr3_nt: TGTGCCAGCAGCCAATCCCTCTTTACTACCTACGAGCAGTACTTC; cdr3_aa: CASSQSLFTTYEQYF